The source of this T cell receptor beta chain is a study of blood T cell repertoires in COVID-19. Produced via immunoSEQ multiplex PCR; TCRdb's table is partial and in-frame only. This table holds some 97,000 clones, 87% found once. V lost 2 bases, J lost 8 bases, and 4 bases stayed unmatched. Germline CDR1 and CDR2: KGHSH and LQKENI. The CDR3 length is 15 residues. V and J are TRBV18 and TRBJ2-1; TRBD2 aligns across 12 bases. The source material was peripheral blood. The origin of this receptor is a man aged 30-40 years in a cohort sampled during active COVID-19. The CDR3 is CASSPMTSGGDEQFF. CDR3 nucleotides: TGTGCCAGCTCACCAATGACTAGCGGGGGCGATGAGCAGTTCTTC.